This TCR beta chain comes out of a study of cytomegalovirus exposure and HLA in healthy donors. Study-wide results and caveats: The only immune exposure information that was available was CMV serostatus.

Vbeta (60) and Jbeta (13) primers were used in the PCR. TCRdb's table, derived via immunoSEQ multiplex PCR, lists solely in-frame clones and lacks some. The top ten clones hold under 2.5% of a sample with over 100,000 clones, 80% of them seen once. As concerns this clone: The antigen is unknown.

CDR1 MNHEY and CDR2 SVGAGI come from the germline V gene. Trimming pared 2 bases from V and 4 bases from J, leaving 17 bases between. The CDR3 spans 16 residues. Specimen: PBMCs. The J gene is TRBJ2-5, the V gene TRBV6-5, with TRBD2 as a possible D gene (5 bases). This clonotype was obtained from a man aged 25 to 45 in good health and CMV-seronegative. DNA of the CDR3: TGTGCCAGCAGTTACCGTAGCGCCCGGCGGTCAGAGACCCAGTACTTC. Encoded protein: CASSYRSARRSETQYF.